This is a list of T cell receptor beta chains from one sample in a study of CXCR3-negative and CXCR3-positive naive CD8 T cells. TCRdb reprocessed the 5' RACE reads and stores each CDR3 protein as one record, lacking DNA. The table for this sample gives over 100,000 distinct CDR3 sequences. Sequencing used naive CXCR3- CD8+ T cells from blood. The receptor set was obtained from a human donor in good health. Some clones in this sample may be carry-over from other donors' samples. Both conserved end residues are part of each CDR3.

j_call: TRBJ2-7; v_call: TRBV3-1; cdr3_aa: CASSQPPGLAVHEQYF
j_call: TRBJ2-3; v_call: TRBV2; cdr3_aa: CASSAEQGTVTDTQYF
j_call: TRBJ2-1; v_call: TRBV13; cdr3_aa: CASSPQGGSYNEQFF
j_call: TRBJ2-1; v_call: TRBV15; cdr3_aa: CATSATRVRGGQWNEQFF
j_call: TRBJ1-1; v_call: TRBV7-8; cdr3_aa: CASSETRGATEAFF
j_call: TRBJ2-3; v_call: TRBV12-3/TRBV12-4; cdr3_aa: CASSFGGRTDTQYF
j_call: TRBJ1-1; v_call: TRBV10-3; cdr3_aa: CAISESGVFTEAFF
j_call: TRBJ2-1; v_call: TRBV15; cdr3_aa: CATSSGLADYNEQFF
j_call: TRBJ2-5; v_call: TRBV5-4; cdr3_aa: CASSQRTSGSGKTQYF
j_call: TRBJ1-2; v_call: TRBV4-3; cdr3_aa: CASSQEGSYGYTF
j_call: TRBJ2-7; v_call: TRBV2; cdr3_aa: CASLGAGYEQYF
j_call: TRBJ2-5; v_call: TRBV9; cdr3_aa: CASSVYTSGGPQETQYF
j_call: TRBJ2-1; v_call: TRBV7-9; cdr3_aa: CASSLEGPAYNEQFF
j_call: TRBJ2-7; v_call: TRBV20-1; cdr3_aa: CSAREEGFGWEQYF
j_call: TRBJ2-7; v_call: TRBV11-2; cdr3_aa: CASSLGPSSLAAYEQYF
j_call: TRBJ2-7; v_call: TRBV28; cdr3_aa: CASSYSGEGSYEQYF
j_call: TRBJ2-3; v_call: TRBV7-3; cdr3_aa: CATRDGGTDTQYF
j_call: TRBJ2-1; v_call: TRBV2; cdr3_aa: CASSTDLSSGGYNEQFF
j_call: TRBJ1-1; v_call: TRBV15; cdr3_aa: CATSRGIGAEAFF
j_call: TRBJ2-5; v_call: TRBV29-1; cdr3_aa: CSVDASGGINQETQYF
j_call: TRBJ2-7; v_call: TRBV5-6; cdr3_aa: CASSPRRRYEQYF
j_call: TRBJ2-2; v_call: TRBV6-6; cdr3_aa: CASRDTSGRGATGELFF
j_call: TRBJ2-1; v_call: TRBV12-3/TRBV12-4; cdr3_aa: CASRSATERREF
j_call: TRBJ1-1; v_call: TRBV6-2/TRBV6-3; cdr3_aa: CASSLPPNEAFF
j_call: TRBJ2-7; v_call: TRBV3-1; cdr3_aa: CASSPLTGGSYEQYF
j_call: TRBJ2-3; v_call: TRBV6-2/TRBV6-3; cdr3_aa: CAGSRSLSTDTQYF